This TCR beta chain was sequenced for a study of vaccination and CD4 T cells after COVID-19. Described treatment: roughly 10-day PBMC culture with coronavirus spike peptide pools or control peptides (ViraFEST assay). V lost 4 bases, J lost 3 bases, and 10 bases lay in between. Germline V CDR1 and CDR2: SQVTM, ANQGSEA. This CDR3 spans 13 amino acids. Oncomine TCR Beta short-read sequencing was applied to DNA from cultured CD4+ T cells. TCRdb called the PCR reads again in MiXCR, with one record for every CDR3 protein. This table has some 19,000 distinct CDR3 sequences, roughly 54% appearing once. A note on this clonotype: Its antigen is not identified.

Sequenced input: CD4+ T cells from blood, cultured in vitro. The receptor was derived from a human donor who had recovered from COVID-19. This chain links TRBV29-1 with TRBJ1-3; D remains ambiguous. Written as DNA, the CDR3 is TGCAGCGTTGTTGGCAGCGGTGGAAACACCATATATTTT. Translation gives CSVVGSGGNTIYF.